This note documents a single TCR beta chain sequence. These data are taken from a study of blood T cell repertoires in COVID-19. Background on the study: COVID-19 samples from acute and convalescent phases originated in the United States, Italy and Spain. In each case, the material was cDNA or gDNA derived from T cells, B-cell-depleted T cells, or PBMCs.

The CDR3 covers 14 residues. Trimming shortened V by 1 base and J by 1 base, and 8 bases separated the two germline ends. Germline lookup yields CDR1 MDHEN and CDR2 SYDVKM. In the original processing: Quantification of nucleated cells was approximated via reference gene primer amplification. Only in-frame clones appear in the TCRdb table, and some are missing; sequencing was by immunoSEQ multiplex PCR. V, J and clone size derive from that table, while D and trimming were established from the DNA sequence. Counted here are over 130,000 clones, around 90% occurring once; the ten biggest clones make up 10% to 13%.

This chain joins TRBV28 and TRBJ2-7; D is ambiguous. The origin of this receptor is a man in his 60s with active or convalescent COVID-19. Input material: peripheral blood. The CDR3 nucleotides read TGTGCCAGCAGTTTATTGGCCAGGTCCTACGAGCAGTACTTC. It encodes CASSLLARSYEQYF.